This T cell receptor beta chain appears in the sequencing data of a study of T cells after posttransplantation cyclophosphamide. This CDR3 contains 14 residues. V was cut by 1 base and J by 2 bases, with 7 bases left in between. Germline V gene data show CDR1 as SGHTA and CDR2 as FQGTGA. Cyclophosphamide on days +3 and +4 followed busulfan-fludarabine conditioning and a marrow graft. Method: immunoSEQ multiplex PCR; TCRdb's copy keeps in-frame clones and lacks some. The sample yields 6,900 or so clones, about 91% seen once. The sequence was collected from a female patient between 50 and 59 years old who received an allogeneic stem cell transplant from a related donor, was CMV-positive, and had no GVHD. Part of the T cells may come from the graft donor. The chain joins TRBV7-3 to TRBJ2-3; possibly TRBD2 for D (5 bases). This specimen consisted of PBMCs, obtained 1404 days after allogeneic stem cell transplant with posttransplant cyclophosphamide. CDR3 residues: CASSLRGSTDTQYF. CDR3 DNA sequence: TGTGCCAGCAGCTTAAGAGGGTCCACAGATACGCAGTATTTT.